This T cell receptor beta chain originates from a study of T cell responses to AZD1222 COVID-19 vaccine. Generated by immunoSEQ multiplex PCR, the TCRdb table keeps only in-frame clones and is missing some. The sample consists of roughly 120,000 clones, around 91% of them appearing once. Looked up from germline, CDR1 is SGHTA and CDR2 is FQGNSA. V was clipped by 5 bases and J by 2 bases, with 12 bases between them. The CDR3 is made up of 14 amino acids. Source: peripheral blood, taken 28 days after the second AZD1222 dose. The receptor's source is an adult who received the AZD1222 COVID-19 vaccine. The rearrangement links TRBV7-2 to TRBJ2-5; D tentatively fits TRBD1 or TRBD2 (5 bases each). CDR3 nucleotide sequence: TGTGCCAGCAGCCGCCAGAGGGGTCAAGAGACCCAGTACTTC. Amino acids: CASSRQRGQETQYF.